Below, 14 T cell receptor beta chains from the same sample are listed, as sequenced in a study of blood T cell repertoires in COVID-19. The assay was immunoSEQ multiplex PCR, and TCRdb's table has in-frame clones only and misses some. This table has around 200,000 clones, 80% to 85% appearing once. The sample was peripheral blood. The source of these receptors is a woman of 80 years or more with active or convalescent COVID-19.

This chain connects TRBV7-3 to TRBJ2-1, with 14 bases matching TRBD2. V was clipped by 4 bases and J by 9 bases; unmatched bases: 5. Germline V gives CDR1 SGHTA, CDR2 FQGTGA. This CDR3 contains 15 residues. The CDR3 region is CASSSGLAGESEQFF. In DNA, the CDR3 is TGTGCCAGCAGCTCGGGACTAGCGGGAGAGTCTGAGCAGTTCTTC. The full variable domain, its missing parts supplied by reference TRBV7-3 and TRBJ2-1, is GAGVSQTPSNKVTEKGKYVELRCDPISGHTALYWYRQSLGQGPEFLIYFQGTGAADDSGLPNDRFFAVRPEGSVSTLKIQRTERGDSAVYLCASSSGLAGESEQFFGPGTRLTVL.

This clone was detected only a few times. J is TRBJ1-2 and V is TRBV7-8; 10 bases agree with TRBD1. The CDR3 contains 14 residues. The J segment lost 2 bases and the V segment lost 4 bases, leaving 1 base of the junction unmatched. Germline assignment: CDR1 SGHVS and CDR2 FQNEAQ. In DNA, the CDR3 is TGTGCCAGCAGCTCGGGACAGGGGAACTATGGCTACACCTTC. Its protein product is CASSSGQGNYGYTF.

The CDR3 sequence: CASSMGLAGASYEQYF. CDR3 coding DNA: TGCGCCAGCAGCATGGGACTAGCGGGAGCCTCCTACGAGCAGTACTTC. The rearrangement links TRBV5-1 to TRBJ2-7; TRBD2 aligns across 14 bases. The CDR3 has 16 amino acids. V lost 4 bases, J lost 0 bases, and 3 bases stayed unmatched. Germline-derived CDR1 and CDR2 are SGHRS and YFSETQ. The variable domain in full, completed from reference TRBV5-1 and TRBJ2-7, reads KAGVTQTPRYLIKTRGQQVTLSCSPISGHRSVSWYQQTPGQGLQFLFEYFSETQRNKGNFPGRFSGRQFSNSRSEMNVSTLELGDSALYLCASSMGLAGASYEQYFGPGTRLTVT.

A single count supports this clone. Other DNA sequences in this specimen translate into the identical CDR3. This chain connects TRBV24-1 to TRBJ2-5; 8 bases match TRBD2. Trimming cost V 0 bases and J 5 bases; bases outside gene matches: 4. CDR1 is KGHDR, CDR2 SFDVKD, per germline. The CDR3 covers 15 residues. The CDR3 loop is CATSDLRGGRETQYF. The CDR3 bases are TGTGCCACCAGTGATTTGCGCGGGGGGCGGGAGACCCAGTACTTC.

The J gene is TRBJ1-2, the V gene TRBV6-2 or TRBV6-3, with TRBD1 matching 7 bases. V gave up 6 bases and J gave up 6 bases; unmatched junction bases: 10. This CDR3 comprises 14 residues. Germline-derived CDR1 and CDR2 are MNHEY and SVGEGT. This CDR3 is CASSKQGWMHGYTF. DNA of the CDR3: TGTGCCAGCAGCAAACAGGGGTGGATGCATGGCTACACCTTC.

V and J are TRBV5-4 and TRBJ2-1, with 7 nucleotides matching TRBD1. Unmatched junction bases numbered 5, after V lost 5 bases and J lost 0 bases. CDR1 and CDR2 (germline): SGHNT, YYREEE (reference sequence). The CDR3 sequence is 15 residues long. CDR3 amino acids: CASRPDRVSYNEQFF. Here the CDR3 DNA reads TGTGCCAGCAGACCTGACAGGGTCTCCTACAATGAGCAGTTCTTC.

The chain uses TRBV6-5 and TRBJ2-3; D perhaps matches TRBD1 (6 bases). The ends were cut back, 6 bases at V and 1 base at J, with 11 bases in the middle. This CDR3 contains 14 residues. Germline CDR1 MNHEY, CDR2 SVGAGI. This chain's CDR3 is CASSPGARTDTQYF. Written as DNA, the CDR3 is TGTGCCAGCAGCCCAGGGGCCCGCACAGATACGCAGTATTTT.

V is TRBV6-2 or TRBV6-3 and J is TRBJ2-7; D call uncertain. Trimming stripped 2 bases from V and 0 bases from J, with 11 bases between. CDR3 length: 15 residues. The germline V gene encodes CDR1 MNHEY and CDR2 SVGEGT. CDR3 region: CASSYNRGSSYEQYF. CDR3 DNA sequence: TGTGCCAGCAGTTACAACCGCGGTAGCTCCTACGAGCAGTACTTC.

Only a few counts were recorded for this clone. The chain uses TRBV7-8 and TRBJ2-1, with 12 positions matching TRBD2. CDR1 SGHVS and CDR2 FQNEAQ come from the germline V gene. The trim removed 4 bases at V and 1 base at J, leaving 8 bases unmatched. The CDR3 runs 18 residues. The CDR3 bases are TGTGCCAGCAGCTCCGACTCACTAGCGGGAGGATCCTACAATGAGCAGTTCTTC. It specifies CASSSDSLAGGSYNEQFF.

J is TRBJ2-7 and V is TRBV27, with 10 bases lining up with TRBD2. The CDR3 totals 14 residues. J gave up 7 bases and V 6 bases, and 9 bases lay outside the gene matches. From germline, CDR1 is MNHEY and CDR2 SMNVEV (reference sequence). CDR3 nucleotide sequence: TGTGCCAGCAGCTTGACTAGCGGGTCGGTAGAGCAGTACTTC. Encoded protein: CASSLTSGSVEQYF.

The rearrangement uses TRBV19 and TRBJ1-2; 8 bases are a match to TRBD1. Germline V gene lookup returns CDR1 LNHDA and CDR2 SQIVND (reference sequence). The V gene end was trimmed by 6 bases and the J gene end by 5 bases; junction bases not matched to a gene: 2. This CDR3 has 12 amino acids. As DNA, the CDR3 is TGTGCCAGTAGGGGACAGGCATATGGCTACACCTTC. Translation gives CASRGQAYGYTF.

The chain links TRBV3-1 (or the pseudogene TRBV3-2) to TRBJ1-4; D not resolved. The CDR3 has 16 amino acids. The ends were cut back, 2 bases at V and 0 bases at J, with 10 bases in the middle. The germline gives CDR1 LGHDT, CDR2 YNNKEL (reference sequence). The CDR3 reads CASSQIRGSTNEKLFF. The DNA of the CDR3 is TGTGCCAGCAGCCAAATTCGGGGTTCAACTAATGAAAAACTGTTTTTT.

This sequence joins TRBV11-2 and TRBJ2-7, with D perhaps TRBD2 (6 bases). The V gene lost 0 bases and the J gene lost 2 bases, with 8 bases spanning the gap. CDR1 is SGHAT and CDR2 is FQNNGV in the germline V gene. The CDR3 runs to 14 residues. The DNA for the CDR3 is TGTGCCAGCAGCTTAGACAGGACTACCTACGAGCAGTACTTC. The encoded protein is CASSLDRTTYEQYF.

The chain carries TRBV5-1 and TRBJ2-2, with 11 bases fitting TRBD1. Per germline, CDR1 SGHRS and CDR2 YFSETQ. Trimming at V came to 5 bases and at J to 5 bases, leaving 8 bases not matched to a gene. The CDR3 has 16 amino acids. This chain's CDR3 is CASSFRTGGITGELFF. In DNA, the CDR3 is TGCGCCAGCAGTTTCCGGACAGGGGGCATAACCGGGGAGCTGTTTTTT.